This T cell receptor (beta chain) was observed in a study of T cells in Graves' hyperthyroidism and ophthalmopathy. Using RNA transcripts as the source, TCR beta CDR3 regions were amplified. Researchers ran a first-round RT-PCR on the TCR CDR3 using the HTBI primer set. Via MiXCR, TCRdb re-called the multiplex PCR reads, giving one row per CDR3 protein. The data show some 510,000 distinct CDR3 sequences, around 42% seen once. A patient was excluded if there was uncontrolled infection, other autoimmune disease, pregnancy or lactation. Germline CDR1 is DFQATT and CDR2 is SNEGSKA (reference sequence). This CDR3 has 15 residues. V shed 3 bases and J 5 bases; nucleotides not matched to a gene: 8.

The sample taken for sequencing was peripheral blood or thyroid tissue (not recorded which). The TCR comes from a woman aged 18-30 years with Graves' hyperthyroidism. The chain joins TRBV20-1 to TRBJ1-5; TRBD1 agrees at 9 bases. The CDR3 here is CSARDPGQGDQPQHF. CDR3 nucleotide sequence: TGCAGTGCTAGGGACCCGGGACAGGGAGATCAGCCCCAGCATTTT.